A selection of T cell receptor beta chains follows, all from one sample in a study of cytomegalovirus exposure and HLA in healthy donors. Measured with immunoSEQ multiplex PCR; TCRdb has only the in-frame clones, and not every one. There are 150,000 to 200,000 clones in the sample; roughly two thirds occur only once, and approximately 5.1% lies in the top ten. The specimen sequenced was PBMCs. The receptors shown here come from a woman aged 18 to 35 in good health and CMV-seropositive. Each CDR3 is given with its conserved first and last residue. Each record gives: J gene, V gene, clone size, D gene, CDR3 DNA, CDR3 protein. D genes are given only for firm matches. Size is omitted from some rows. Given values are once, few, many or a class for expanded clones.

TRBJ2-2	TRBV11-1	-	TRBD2	TGTGCCAGCAGCGAAAATAGCGGGGGGCTGACCGGGGAGCTGTTTTTT	CASSENSGGLTGELFF
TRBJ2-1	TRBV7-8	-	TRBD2	TGTGCCAGCAGATGGCGGGGGGGCTTGGGCGAGCAGTTCTTC	CASRWRGGLGEQFF
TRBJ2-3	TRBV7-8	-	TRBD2	TGTGCCAGCAGCTTAGAAGGGACTATACCTAGCACAGATACGCAGTATTTT	CASSLEGTIPSTDTQYF
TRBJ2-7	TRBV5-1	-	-	TGCGCCAGCAGCTTGTCGAGCTCCTACGAGCAGTACTTC	CASSLSSSYEQYF
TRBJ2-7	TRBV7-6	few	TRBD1	TGTGCCAGCAGCGCCCGGGGACAGCTCTCCTACGAGCAGTACTTC	CASSARGQLSYEQYF
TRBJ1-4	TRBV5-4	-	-	TGTGCCAGCAGCTCTCAACGAGACGGGGTGGCCGAAAAACTGTTTTTT	CASSSQRDGVAEKLFF
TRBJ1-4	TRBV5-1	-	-	TGCGCCAGCAGCTTGGCCGGTTCAACTAATGAAAAACTGTTTTTT	CASSLAGSTNEKLFF
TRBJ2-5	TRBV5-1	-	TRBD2	TGCGCCAGCAGCTTGGAGCGGGGGCAAGAGACCCAGTACTTC	CASSLERGQETQYF
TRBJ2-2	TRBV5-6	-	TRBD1	TGTGCCAGCAGCTCCGGACAGGCCGGGGAGCTGTTTTTT	CASSSGQAGELFF
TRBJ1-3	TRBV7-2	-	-	TGTGCCAGCAGCTTAAATTCTGGGGCTTACTCTGGAAACACCATATATTTT	CASSLNSGAYSGNTIYF